This T cell receptor (beta chain) was sequenced during a study of human T cells and chemical hapten exposure. V was trimmed by 4 bases and J by 3 bases, leaving 10 bases between them. The CDR3 runs to 13 residues. Indicated time point: patch test 1, 2 weeks after DPC sensitization. Treatment given: therapeutic diphenylcyclopropenone sensitization with weekly scalp DPC. Sample donors consisted of patients with alopecia, aged 18 to 70 years, who were suitable for DPC. TCRdb recomputed calls from the RACE reads with MiXCR, one row per CDR3 protein. The table includes some 180,000 distinct CDR3 sequences, approximately 20% detected once.

This receptor was obtained from a woman aged 45-65 years with alopecia areata. Some clones in this sample may be carry-over from other donors' samples. This chain connects TRBV12-3 or TRBV12-4 to TRBJ2-7, with D possibly matching TRBD1 (5 bases). The material was whole blood, obtained in connection with sensitization to the hapten diphenylcyclopropenone (DPC). The CDR3 spells CASSWAGHYEQYF. For the CDR3, the DNA is TGTGCCAGCAGTTGGGCCGGACACTACGAGCAGTACTTC.